Shown below are 14 T cell receptor beta chains from a single sample sequenced in a study of blood T cell repertoires in COVID-19. TCRdb's copy holds only in-frame clones and misses some; the assay was immunoSEQ multiplex PCR. The data show approximately 50,000 clones, around nine tenths seen once. The sequenced material came from peripheral blood. Receptor source: a man between 50 and 59 years old with active COVID-19.

This clone was observed once. V gene TRBV4-1 combines with J gene TRBJ1-1, with 7 nucleotides matching TRBD1. Per the germline V gene, CDR1 is MGHRA and CDR2 is YSYEKL. The CDR3 loop spans 14 amino acids. The V segment lost 4 bases and the J segment 6 bases; nucleotides outside the gene matches: 8. CDR3 nucleotides: TGCGCCAGCAGCCTTTCTGACAGGGATCCTGAAGCTTTCTTT. As protein: CASSLSDRDPEAFF.

The V and J genes are TRBV5-6 and TRBJ1-4; 8 bases agree with TRBD1. The CDR3 has 15 residues. V lost 4 bases and J lost 8; bases outside the gene matches: 10. Germline lookup yields CDR1 SGHDT and CDR2 YYEEEE. This CDR3 is CASSAAGGAGEKLFF. The CDR3 nucleotides read TGTGCCAGCAGCGCCGCAGGGGGCGCTGGGGAAAAACTGTTTTTT.

The V call is TRBV7-3, the J call TRBJ2-7, with TRBD1 identical over 8 bases. CDR1 and CDR2 (germline): SGHTA, FQGTGA. CDR3 length: 13 residues. After removal of 5 bases from V and 5 bases from J, the junction contained 5 bases not matched to a gene. In DNA form, the CDR3 reads TGTGCCAGCAGCCAAGACAGGGGCAACGAGCAGTACTTC. Amino acid sequence: CASSQDRGNEQYF.

By share of the sample, this clone is medium-sized. V usage is TRBV7-2 and J usage is TRBJ2-7; no clear D. Germline assignment: CDR1 SGHTA and CDR2 FQGNSA. The CDR3 is made up of 12 amino acids. The V gene lost 4 bases and the J gene lost 4 bases, with 8 bases spanning the gap. CDR3 amino acids: CASSSQHYEQYF. CDR3 nucleotides: TGTGCCAGCAGCTCACAGCATTACGAGCAGTACTTC.

This clone was seen a handful of times. Other nucleotide sequences from this sample produce the same CDR3. The chain links TRBV6-5 to TRBJ1-5; D is undetermined. CDR3 length: 13 amino acids. Looked up from germline, CDR1 is MNHEY and CDR2 is SVGAGI. Trimming left V 2 bases short and J 4 bases short, with 6 bases between. CDR3 in amino acids: CASSYELNQPQHF. CDR3 in DNA: TGTGCCAGCAGTTACGAGCTGAATCAGCCCCAGCATTTT.

CDR3 DNA: TGTGCCAGCAGTTACGTAGGGGTGGACACTGAAGCTTTCTTT. Its translation is CASSYVGVDTEAFF. This chain connects TRBV6-6 to TRBJ1-1; D might be TRBD1 (5 bases). The length of the CDR3 is 14 residues. V was cut by 2 bases and J by 3 bases, with 10 bases left in between. Germline-derived CDR1 and CDR2 are MNHNY and SVGAGI (reference sequence).

The rearrangement uses TRBV30 and TRBJ2-5; tentative D call: TRBD1 (5 bases). Trimming took off 1 base at V and 1 base at J, with 7 bases between the two ends. CDR1 and CDR2 from the germline V gene are GTSNPN and SVGIG (reference sequence). The CDR3 sequence is 13 residues long. Here the CDR3 reads CAWSGGFQETQYF. DNA for the CDR3: TGTGCCTGGAGTGGGGGCTTCCAAGAGACCCAGTACTTC.

The chain uses TRBV2 and TRBJ1-2, with D unclear. Trimming took off 2 bases at V and 6 bases at J, with 10 bases between the two ends. Germline V gene lookup returns CDR1 SNHLY and CDR2 FYNNEI. This CDR3 contains 13 residues. The CDR3, as DNA: TGTGCCAGCAGTGAAACTCCCGGAGATGGCTACACCTTC. Amino acid sequence: CASSETPGDGYTF.

The chain links TRBV15 to TRBJ2-7, with D possibly matching TRBD2 (5 bases). CDR3 size: 15 residues. From germline, CDR1 is LNHNV and CDR2 YYDKDF (reference sequence). Trimming cost V 7 bases and J 2 bases, with 18 bases left between them. As DNA, the CDR3 is TGTGCCACCACCACCCGAGGAGGAAGGCCCTACGAGCAGTACTTC. Encoded protein: CATTTRGGRPYEQYF.

The chain uses TRBV19 and TRBJ2-6; D is possibly TRBD2 (5 bases). Trimming removed 0 bases from V and 3 bases from J, with 9 bases in between. The CDR3 spans 16 residues. Germline V lookup: CDR1 LNHDA, CDR2 SQIVND (reference sequence). The CDR3 reads CASSIDGVRGANVLTF. In nucleotides, the CDR3 is TGTGCCAGTAGTATAGACGGGGTTCGTGGGGCCAACGTCCTGACTTTC.

The rearrangement uses TRBV10-3 and TRBJ2-1, with 11 bases fitting TRBD2. CDR3 length: 16 amino acids. V trimming: 3 bases; J trimming: 4 bases; junction bases outside the gene matches: 5. Germline values: CDR1 ENHRY, CDR2 SYGVKD. The CDR3 spells CAISDFRLAGYNEQFF. Written as DNA, the CDR3 is TGTGCCATCAGTGATTTCCGACTAGCGGGGTACAATGAGCAGTTCTTC.

V and J are TRBV5-3 and TRBJ2-7; 9 positions match TRBD1. TRBV5-3 has ORF status, its function being uncertain. V shed 4 bases and J 6 bases; nucleotides not matched to a gene: 11. The CDR3 has 15 amino acids. The CDR3 is CARSNKDRGKVEQYF. CDR3 nucleotides: TGTGCCAGAAGCAATAAAGACAGGGGGAAAGTCGAGCAGTACTTC.

J is TRBJ2-7 and V is TRBV27; 9 bases align to TRBD2. Trimming removed 4 bases from V and 4 bases from J; junction bases left unmatched: 8. CDR1 is MNHEY and CDR2 is SMNVEV in the germline V gene (reference sequence). This CDR3 has 15 residues. Here the CDR3 reads CASSSGLAKGYEQYF. The CDR3 nucleotides are TGTGCCAGCAGTTCGGGACTAGCTAAAGGGTACGAGCAGTACTTC.

The chain carries TRBV6-7 and TRBJ2-7; no firm D call. TRBV6-7 is an ORF for which the function is uncertain. Trimming took 0 bases from V and 6 from J, leaving 12 bases between them. This CDR3 has 14 amino acids. The CDR3 DNA sequence: TGTGCCAGCAGTTACTCGATGGCAAACCTCGAGCAGTACTTC. This sequence encodes CASSYSMANLEQYF.